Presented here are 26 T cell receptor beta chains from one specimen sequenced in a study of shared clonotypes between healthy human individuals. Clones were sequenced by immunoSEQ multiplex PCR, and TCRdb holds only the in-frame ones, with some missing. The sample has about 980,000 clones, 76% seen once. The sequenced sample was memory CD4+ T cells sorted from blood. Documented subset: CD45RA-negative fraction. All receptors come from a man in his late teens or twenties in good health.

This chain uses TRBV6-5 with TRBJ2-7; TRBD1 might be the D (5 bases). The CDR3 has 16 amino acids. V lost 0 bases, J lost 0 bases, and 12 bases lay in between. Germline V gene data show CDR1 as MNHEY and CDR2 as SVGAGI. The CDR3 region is CASSYSIIGDSYEQYF. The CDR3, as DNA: TGTGCCAGCAGTTACTCGATCATAGGGGACTCCTACGAGCAGTACTTC.

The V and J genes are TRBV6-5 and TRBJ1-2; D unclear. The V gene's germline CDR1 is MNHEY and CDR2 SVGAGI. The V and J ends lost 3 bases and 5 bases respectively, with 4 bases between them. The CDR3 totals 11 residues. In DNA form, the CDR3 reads TGTGCCAGCAGTTATTTTTATGGCTACACCTTC. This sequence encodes CASSYFYGYTF.

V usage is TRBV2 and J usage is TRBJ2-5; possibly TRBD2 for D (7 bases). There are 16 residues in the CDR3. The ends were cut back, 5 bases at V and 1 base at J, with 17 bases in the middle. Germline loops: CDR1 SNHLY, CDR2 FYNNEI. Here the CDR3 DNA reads TGTGCCAGCAGTCTGGGGGAGGGGGTCCGCCAAGAGACCCAGTACTTC. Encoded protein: CASSLGEGVRQETQYF.

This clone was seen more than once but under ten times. CDR3 loop: CAWSVRNVWGYTF. CDR3 DNA: TGTGCCTGGAGTGTAAGAAACGTGTGGGGCTACACCTTC. This chain joins TRBV30 and TRBJ1-2, with D uncertain. Deletions cut 0 bases from V and 8 bases from J, with 13 bases between. The V gene's germline CDR1 is GTSNPN and CDR2 SVGIG (reference sequence). The CDR3 consists of 13 residues. Combining the CDR3 with reference TRBV30 and TRBJ1-2 gives the whole variable domain SQTIHQWPATLVQPVGSPLSLECTVEGTSNPNLYWYRQAAGRGLQLLFYSVGIGQISSEVPQNLSASRPQDRQFILSSKKLLLSDSGFYLCAWSVRNVWGYTFGSGTRLTVV.

The DNA for the CDR3 is TGTGCCAGCAGAGGAGGTGTTGTGCAAGAGACCCAGTACTTC. Protein sequence: CASRGGVVQETQYF. The rearrangement links TRBV6-1 to TRBJ2-5, with D perhaps matching TRBD2 (5 bases). The CDR3 is made up of 14 amino acids. V gave up 6 bases and J gave up 2 bases, with 13 bases separating them. In germline, CDR1 is MNHNS, CDR2 SASEGT.

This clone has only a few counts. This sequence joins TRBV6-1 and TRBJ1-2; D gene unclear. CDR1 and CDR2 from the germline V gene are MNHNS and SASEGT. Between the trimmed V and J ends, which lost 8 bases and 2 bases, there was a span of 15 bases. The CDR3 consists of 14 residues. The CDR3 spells CASQLDRANYGYTF. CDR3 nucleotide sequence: TGTGCCAGCCAATTGGACCGAGCCAACTATGGCTACACCTTC.

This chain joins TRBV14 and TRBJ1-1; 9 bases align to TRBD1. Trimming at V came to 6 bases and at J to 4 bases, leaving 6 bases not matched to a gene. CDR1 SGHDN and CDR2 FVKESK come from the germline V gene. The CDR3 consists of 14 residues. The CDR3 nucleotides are TGTGCCAGCAGGGGGACAGGGCGAGGCACTGAAGCTTTCTTT. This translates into CASRGTGRGTEAFF.

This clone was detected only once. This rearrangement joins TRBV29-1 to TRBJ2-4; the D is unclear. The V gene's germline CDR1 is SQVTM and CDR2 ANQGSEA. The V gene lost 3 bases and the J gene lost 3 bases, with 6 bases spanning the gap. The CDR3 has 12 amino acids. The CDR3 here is CSVEGGKNIQYF. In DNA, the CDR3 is TGCAGCGTTGAGGGCGGCAAAAACATTCAGTACTTC. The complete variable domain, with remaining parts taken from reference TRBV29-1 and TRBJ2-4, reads SAVISQKPSRDICQRGTSLTIQCQVDSQVTMMFWYRQQPGQSLTLIATANQGSEATYESGFVIDKFPISRPNLTFSTLTVSNMSPEDSSIYLCSVEGGKNIQYFGAGTRLSVL.

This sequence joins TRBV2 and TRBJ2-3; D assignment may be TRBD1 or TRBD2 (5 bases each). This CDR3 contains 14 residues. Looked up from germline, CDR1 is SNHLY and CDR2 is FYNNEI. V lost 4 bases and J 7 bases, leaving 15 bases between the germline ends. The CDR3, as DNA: TGTGCCAGCAGTGTGGGGACCACATCATATACGCAGTATTTT. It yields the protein CASSVGTTSYTQYF. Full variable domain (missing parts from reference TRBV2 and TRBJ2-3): EPEVTQTPSHQVTQMGQEVILRCVPISNHLYFYWYRQILGQKVEFLVSFYNNEISEKSEIFDDQFSVERPDGSNFTLKIRSTKLEDSAMYFCASSVGTTSYTQYFGPGTRLTVL.

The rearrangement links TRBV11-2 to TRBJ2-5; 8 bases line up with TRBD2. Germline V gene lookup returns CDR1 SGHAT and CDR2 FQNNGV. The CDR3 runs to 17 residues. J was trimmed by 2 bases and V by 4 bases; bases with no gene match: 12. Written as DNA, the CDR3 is TGTGCCAGCAGCTGGCGGGGGGCCCTAACCCCACAAGAGACCCAGTACTTC. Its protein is CASSWRGALTPQETQYF. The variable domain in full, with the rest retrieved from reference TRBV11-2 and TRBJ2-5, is EAGVAQSPRYKIIEKRQSVAFWCNPISGHATLYWYQQILGQGPKLLIQFQNNGVVDDSQLPKDRFSAERLKGVDSTLKIQPAKLEDSAVYLCASSWRGALTPQETQYFGPGTRLLVL.

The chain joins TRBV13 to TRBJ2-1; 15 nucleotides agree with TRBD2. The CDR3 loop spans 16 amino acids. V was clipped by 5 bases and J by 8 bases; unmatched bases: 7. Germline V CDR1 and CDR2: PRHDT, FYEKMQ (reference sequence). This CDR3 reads CASSPRTSGGAHEQFF. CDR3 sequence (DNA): TGTGCCAGCAGCCCGCGGACTAGCGGGGGGGCCCATGAGCAGTTCTTC.

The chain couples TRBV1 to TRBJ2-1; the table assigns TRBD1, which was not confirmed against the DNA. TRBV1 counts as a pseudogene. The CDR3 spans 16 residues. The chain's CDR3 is CTSSQDYRETHNEQFF. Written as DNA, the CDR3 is TGCACCAGCAGCCAAGATTACAGGGAAACCCACAATGAGCAGTTCTTC.

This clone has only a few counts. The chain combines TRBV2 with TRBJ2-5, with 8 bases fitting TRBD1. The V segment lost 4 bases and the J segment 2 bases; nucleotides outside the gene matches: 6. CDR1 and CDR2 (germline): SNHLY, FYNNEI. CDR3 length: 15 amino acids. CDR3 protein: CASSADRATQETQYF. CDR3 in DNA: TGTGCCAGCAGTGCGGACAGGGCAACACAAGAGACCCAGTACTTC.

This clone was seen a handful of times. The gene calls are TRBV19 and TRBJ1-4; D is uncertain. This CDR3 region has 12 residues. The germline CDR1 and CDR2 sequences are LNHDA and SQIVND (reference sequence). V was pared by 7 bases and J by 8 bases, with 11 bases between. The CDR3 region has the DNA TGTGCCAGTAAGGCGGTGGGGGAAAAACTGTTTTTT. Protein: CASKAVGEKLFF. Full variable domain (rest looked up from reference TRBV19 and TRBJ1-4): DGGITQSPKYLFRKEGQNVTLSCEQNLNHDAMYWYRQDPGQGLRLIYYSQIVNDFQKGDIAEGYSVSREKKESFPLTVTSAQKNPTAFYLCASKAVGEKLFFGSGTQLSVL.

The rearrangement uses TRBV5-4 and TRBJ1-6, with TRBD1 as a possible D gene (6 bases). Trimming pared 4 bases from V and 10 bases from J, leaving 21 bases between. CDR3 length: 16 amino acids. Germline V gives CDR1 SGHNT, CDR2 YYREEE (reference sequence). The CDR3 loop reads CASSRPGPQGESPLHF. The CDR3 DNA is TGTGCCAGCAGCCGCCCGGGACCACAGGGAGAATCACCCCTCCACTTT.

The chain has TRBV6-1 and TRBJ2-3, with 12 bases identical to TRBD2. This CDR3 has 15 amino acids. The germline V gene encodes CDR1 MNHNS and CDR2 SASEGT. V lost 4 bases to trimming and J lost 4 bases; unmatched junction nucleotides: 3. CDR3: CASSVLAGGPDTQYF. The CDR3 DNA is TGTGCCAGCAGTGTCCTAGCGGGGGGGCCAGATACGCAGTATTTT.

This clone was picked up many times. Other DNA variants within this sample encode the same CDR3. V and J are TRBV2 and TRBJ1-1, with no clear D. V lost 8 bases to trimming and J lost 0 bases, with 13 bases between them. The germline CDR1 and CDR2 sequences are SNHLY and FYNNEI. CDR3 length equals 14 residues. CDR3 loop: CASLRSSLNTEAFF. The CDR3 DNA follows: TGTGCCAGCTTGCGATCATCCCTGAACACTGAAGCTTTCTTT.

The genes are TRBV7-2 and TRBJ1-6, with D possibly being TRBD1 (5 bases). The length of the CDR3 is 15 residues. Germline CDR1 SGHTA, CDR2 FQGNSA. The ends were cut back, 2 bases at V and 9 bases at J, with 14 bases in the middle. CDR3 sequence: CASSLLEAGRSPLHF. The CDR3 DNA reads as TGTGCCAGCAGCTTATTAGAGGCAGGGCGTTCACCCCTCCACTTT.

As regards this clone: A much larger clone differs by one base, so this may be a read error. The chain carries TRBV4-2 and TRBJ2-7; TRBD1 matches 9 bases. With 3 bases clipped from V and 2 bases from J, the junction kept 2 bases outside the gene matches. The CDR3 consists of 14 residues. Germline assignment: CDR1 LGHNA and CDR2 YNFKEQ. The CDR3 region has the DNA TGTGCCAGCAGCCAGGGGACAGGGCCCTACGAGCAGTACTTC. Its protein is CASSQGTGPYEQYF.

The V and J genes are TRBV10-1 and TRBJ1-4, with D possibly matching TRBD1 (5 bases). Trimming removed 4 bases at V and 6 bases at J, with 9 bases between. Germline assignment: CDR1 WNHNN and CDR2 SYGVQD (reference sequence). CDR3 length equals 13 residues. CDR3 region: CASSGDPHEKLFF. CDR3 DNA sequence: TGCGCCAGCAGTGGGGACCCCCATGAAAAACTGTTTTTT.

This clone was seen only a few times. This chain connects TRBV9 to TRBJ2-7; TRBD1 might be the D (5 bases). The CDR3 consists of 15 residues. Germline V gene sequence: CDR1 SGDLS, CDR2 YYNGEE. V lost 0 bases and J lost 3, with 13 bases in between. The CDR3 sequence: CASSVDAGMVYEQYF. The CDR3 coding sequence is TGTGCCAGCAGCGTAGATGCAGGGATGGTCTACGAGCAGTACTTC.

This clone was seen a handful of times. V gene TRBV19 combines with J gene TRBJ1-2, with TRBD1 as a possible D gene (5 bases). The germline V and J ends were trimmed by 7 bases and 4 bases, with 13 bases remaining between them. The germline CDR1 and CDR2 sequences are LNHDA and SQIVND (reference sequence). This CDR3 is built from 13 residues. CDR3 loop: CASKDRDRYGYTF. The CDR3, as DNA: TGTGCCAGTAAAGATCGGGACCGCTATGGCTACACCTTC.

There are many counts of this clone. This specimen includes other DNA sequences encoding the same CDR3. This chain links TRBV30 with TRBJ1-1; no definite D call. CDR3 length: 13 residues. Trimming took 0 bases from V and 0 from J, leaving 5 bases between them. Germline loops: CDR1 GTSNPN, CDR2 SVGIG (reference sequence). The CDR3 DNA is TGTGCCTGGAGTGTCCAGGTGAACACTGAAGCTTTCTTT. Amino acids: CAWSVQVNTEAFF.

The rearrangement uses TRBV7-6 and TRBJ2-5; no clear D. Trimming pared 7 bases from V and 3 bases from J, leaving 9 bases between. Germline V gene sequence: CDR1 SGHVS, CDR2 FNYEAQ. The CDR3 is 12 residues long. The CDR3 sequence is CASTSREETQYF. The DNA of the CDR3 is TGTGCCAGCACCTCCCGGGAAGAGACCCAGTACTTC.

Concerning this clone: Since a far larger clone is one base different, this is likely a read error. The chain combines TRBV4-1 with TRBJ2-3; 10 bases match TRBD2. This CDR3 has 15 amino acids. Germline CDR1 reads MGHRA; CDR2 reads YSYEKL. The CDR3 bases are TGCGCCAGCAGCCAAGGACTAGCGGGCACAGATGCGCAGTATTTT. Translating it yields CASSQGLAGTDAQYF.

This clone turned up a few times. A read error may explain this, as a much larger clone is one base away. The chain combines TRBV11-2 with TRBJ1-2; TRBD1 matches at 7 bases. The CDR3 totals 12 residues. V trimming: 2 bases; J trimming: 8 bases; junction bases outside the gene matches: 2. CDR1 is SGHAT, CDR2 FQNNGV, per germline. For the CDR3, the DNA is TGTGCCAGCAGCTTACAGGGGGAAGGCTACACCTTC. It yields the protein CASSLQGEGYTF. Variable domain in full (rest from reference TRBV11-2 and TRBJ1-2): EAGVAQSPRYKIIEKRQSVAFWCNPISGHATLYWYQQILGQGPKLLIQFQNNGVVDDSQLPKDRFSAERLKGVDSTLKIQPAKLEDSAVYLCASSLQGEGYTFGSGTRLTVV.